One T cell receptor (beta chain) is described in this entry. This clone turned up a few times. Which antigen it targets is not known. Base qualities are not at hand, and no much larger clone is one base apart. Germline trimming: 3 bases from V, 6 bases from J; junction bases outside gene matches: 8. The germline V gene encodes CDR1 KGHSH and CDR2 LQKENI. The CDR3 contains 16 residues, cysteine and phenylalanine counted. Solely the CDR3 DNA is kept, with 48 bases framed from the first base. This sample is part of a study of cytomegalovirus exposure and HLA in healthy donors (dated by TCRdb to the late 2010s). Regarding the complete study: An earlier analysis of 587 of the donors reported about 260 Gb of sequence data and 95 million to 120 million unique TCR beta sequences obtained from around 180 million T cells. Every discovery cohort repertoire had been produced on one sequencing platform. In an earlier analysis of 587 of the donors, high-throughput TCR beta sequencing was used to judge whether each TCR beta V gene segment behaved as functional or pseudogenic. An early release covering some 640 HLA-typed donors comprised about 300 gigabases of sequencing data and around 86 million unique TCR sequences. The study profiled the T cell repertoires of under 700 subjects by immunosequencing and related them to cytomegalovirus serostatus. The study combined high-throughput TCR immunosequencing, statistical association of individual TCRs with disease status, and machine learning to predict cytomegalovirus infection status. Among 398 genotyped donors of the cohort, an average of approximately 230,000 unique TCR beta nucleotide sequences were sequenced per donor, roughly 20% of them non-productive. Of the 350 to 400 genotyped donors, approximately 80% fell in the genetic ancestry cluster associated with self-reported Caucasian donors. Both class I and class II loci were covered by HLA typing, at four-digit resolution. A later analysis re-examined previously published TCR beta repertoires from about 700 donors and added high-resolution HLA genotyping to investigate patterns of TCR occurrence. Rather than using new phenotypic data, the later analysis identified candidate immune exposures from TCR beta sequences and from how often those sequences occurred across donors. In addition to the first cohort of approximately 650 subjects, a separate validation cohort of approximately 120 different subjects was used. The number of donors typed differed by locus, with about 620-630 for A, B, C, DRB1 and DQB1, over 500 for DQA1, approximately 580 for DPA1, and around 460 for DPB1. The study was designed to test whether signatures of past pathogen exposure could be identified by cataloging public T cell receptors. Genome-wide SNP genotypes for about 60% of the roughly 670 donors were used in a later genetic analysis, which treated that subset as a discovery cohort. Four or five DR-DQ haplotypes were handled as single units for association and clustering because linkage in the cohort was strong. Donor age, sex, ethnicity and CMV serostatus were compiled together with the repertoire data. What the research found in general, with its limitations: Across donors, most TCR sequences were observed very rarely, whereas some public TCRs were present in many individuals. The sequencing pipeline was judged likely to have produced a cluster of highly shared sequence variants as a technical artifact. Because HLA typing was missing for some donors at each locus, association tests included only the typed subset. A few of the identified cytomegalovirus-associated TCR beta chains were confirmed in vitro to be specific for cytomegalovirus antigens. When HLA alleles, especially DR and DQ, strongly co-occurred, attributing TCR associations to individual alleles was difficult. The authors suggested that the approach could potentially be extended to other disease states and immunological phenotypes. According to a later analysis, most CMV-associated TCR beta chains appeared to be HLA-restricted, and the HLA associations seemed to be driven largely by CMV exposure. A total of fewer than 200 TCR beta chains were listed by the study as associated with cytomegalovirus. The 87-base-pair reads could not distinguish some IMGT-functional V segments, including TRBV6-2 and TRBV6-3, so those segments were excluded. In an earlier analysis of 500 to 650 of the donors, most TCR beta V segments appeared in productive rearrangements about 87% or about 30% of the time, broadly matching IMGT annotations. Correlated functional status among segregating V segments might reflect linkage disequilibrium, but an unknown experimental factor could not be ruled out. A further reported finding was that TCR beta sequences accurately predicted the HLA-A and HLA-B alleles for most subjects in the first cohort. According to a later analysis, parvovirus B19, influenza, CMV and Epstein-Barr virus appeared linked to several top co-occurrence clusters. A later analysis found that TCR association rates varied across HLA loci, with DRB1 alleles showing the most associated TCRs and HLA-C alleles the fewest. In this cohort, only TCR beta chains were sequenced, and detectable features were limited by the absence of alpha or paired-chain data. A later genetic analysis associated a missense DCLRE1C variant with V-gene and J-gene trimming of TCR beta chains, and an independent cohort replicated the association. Specific HLA alleles were associated with around 18,000 TCR beta sequences at a false discovery rate of 0.05 in a later analysis. The classifier was reported to diagnose cytomegalovirus status with high specificity and sensitivity in both the original cohort and the validation cohort. Roughly uniform sequencing depth across donors was assumed in presence/absence analyses, although this assumption may not hold. The only immune exposure information available for the cohort was CMV serostatus. According to a later genetic analysis, donors in an Asian-associated ancestry cluster had fewer N-insertions in productive TCRs than the approximately 670-donor mean. Because counts were too low, approximately 15 rarely observed V segments, including chromosome 9 orphons, were excluded from the earlier analysis of 500 to 700 of the donors. A later analysis found that HLA-associated TCR beta chains were more clonally expanded and had lower generation probabilities than equally common non-associated chains.

Library construction relied on the immunoSEQ multiplex PCR assay. For the multiplex PCR, a mixture combining 60 forward primers for TCR Vbeta segments and 13 reverse primers for TCR Jbeta segments was used. A multiplex PCR assay on genomic DNA amplified the CDR3 region of rearranged TCR beta genes. On the Illumina HiSeq System, the amplified TCR beta libraries were sequenced as 87-base-pair reads. The authors processed their data as follows. Across the 666 repertoires, a later analysis counted 75 million to 90 million unique TCR beta chains, roughly 11 million of which were shared by at least two donors. Raw reads were error-corrected and collapsed into unique sequences with a nearest-neighbor algorithm that merged closely related sequences to remove PCR and sequencing errors. CDR3 sequences were aligned to IMGT reference sequences to assign V, D and J gene segments. For a sequence to be retained, a match of at least six nucleotides to both a V gene segment and a J gene segment was required. Rearrangements were called productive when the CDR3 lacked stop codons and stayed in frame with V and J; all others were non-productive. Following IMGT convention, CDR3 was defined as the stretch from the second conserved V-encoded cysteine up to the conserved J-encoded phenylalanine. In an earlier analysis of 550 to 650 of the donors, sequences lacking an unambiguous match to a single V gene segment were excluded. In an earlier analysis of almost 600 of the donors, a V segment was called functional when productive rearrangements were above 56.7%, and segregating when the standard deviation between donors exceeded 5%. A statistical classification framework was built to diagnose cytomegalovirus status from the catalog of TCR beta chain sequences. In a later analysis, V and J genes were assigned by comparing TCR nucleotide sequences against IMGT/GENE-DB human TR gene sequences. In a later analysis, CDR3 sequences and most-parsimonious VDJ recombination scenarios were assigned using the TCRdist pipeline. In a later analysis, each TCR beta chain was defined by its CDR3 amino acid sequence together with its V-gene family, and reads lacking a unique V-gene family were excluded. As a way to deal with suspected cross-contamination and a sequencing artifact, a later analysis dropped approximately 570 nucleotide sequences that were highly shared and had low generation probability. In a later analysis, a clonal expansion index for each public chain was calculated from normalized within-repertoire ranks of inferred template counts. A later analysis computed generation probabilities with a VDJ recombination model fitted to out-of-frame rearrangements, and checked the results against IGoR. In a later analysis, TCR-TCR, TCR-HLA and TCR-CMV co-occurrence was scored with hypergeometric tests, and a repertoire-size bias correction was applied to TCR pairs. In a later analysis, false discovery rates were estimated by permuting HLA or CMV assignments 20 times. A later analysis grouped co-occurring TCRs with DBSCAN, adding TCRdist sequence similarity when clustering within HLA-allele-positive subsets. Repertoires with fewer than 30,000 or more than 120,000 public chains were left out of co-occurrence clustering, as were roughly five repertoires with anomalous nucleotide sharing. TCRdb provides this immuneACCESS table in a form limited to in-frame rearrangements. Some clones are lacking; in checked studies, under half of them reflect an unresolved V gene, and why the rest are absent is not known. The V and J calls and clone size come from that table; D and trimming were worked out from the DNA. The sample table holds 110,000 to 150,000 clones, of which over 8% were seen once. The ten largest clones take up 1.8% of the sample.

In total, roughly 670 healthy bone marrow donors made up the cohort. All cohort members were sampled while nominally healthy, although unrecorded immune exposures were likely present. The donor tested CMV seronegative and was one of the 352 seronegative cohort members. Every donor gave a peripheral blood sample, and the peripheral blood mononuclear cells from that sample were used for TCR beta sequencing. The Qiagen DNeasy Blood Extraction Kit was used to extract genomic DNA from the blood cell samples. The receptor was derived from a male donor in good health and CMV-seronegative. The sample taken for sequencing was PBMCs. The V and J genes are TRBV18 and TRBJ2-2; 9 bases in the middle match TRBD1. This receptor carries the CDR3 CASSPSGTGTAGELFF. The sequenced DNA: TGTGCCAGCTCACCCTCCGGGACAGGGACTGCCGGGGAGCTGTTTTTT.